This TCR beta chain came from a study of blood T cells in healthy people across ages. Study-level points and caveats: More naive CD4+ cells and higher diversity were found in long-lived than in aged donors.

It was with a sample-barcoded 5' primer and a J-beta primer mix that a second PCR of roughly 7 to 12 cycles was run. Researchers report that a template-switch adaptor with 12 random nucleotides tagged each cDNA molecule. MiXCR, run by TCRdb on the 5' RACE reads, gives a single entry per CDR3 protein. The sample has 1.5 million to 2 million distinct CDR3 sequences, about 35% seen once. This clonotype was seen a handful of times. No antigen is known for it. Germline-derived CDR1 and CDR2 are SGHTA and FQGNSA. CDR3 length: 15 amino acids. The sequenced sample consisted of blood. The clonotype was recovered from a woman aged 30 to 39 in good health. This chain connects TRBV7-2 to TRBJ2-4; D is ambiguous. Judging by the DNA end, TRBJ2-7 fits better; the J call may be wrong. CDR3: CASSLRTGPDYEQYF. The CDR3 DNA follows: TGTGCCAGCAGCTTAAGAACGGGTCCAGACTACGAGCAGTACTTC.